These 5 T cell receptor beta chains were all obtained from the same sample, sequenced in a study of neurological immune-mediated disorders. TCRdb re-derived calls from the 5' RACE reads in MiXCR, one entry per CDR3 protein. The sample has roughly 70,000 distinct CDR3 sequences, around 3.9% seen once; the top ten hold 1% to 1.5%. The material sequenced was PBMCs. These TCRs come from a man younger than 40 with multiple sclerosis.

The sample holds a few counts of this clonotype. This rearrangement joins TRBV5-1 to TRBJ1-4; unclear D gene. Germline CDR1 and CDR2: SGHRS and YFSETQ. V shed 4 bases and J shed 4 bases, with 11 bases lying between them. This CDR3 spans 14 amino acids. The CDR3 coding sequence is TGCGCCAGCAGCCCCCTCTGGGATAATGAAAAACTGTTTTTT. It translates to CASSPLWDNEKLFF.

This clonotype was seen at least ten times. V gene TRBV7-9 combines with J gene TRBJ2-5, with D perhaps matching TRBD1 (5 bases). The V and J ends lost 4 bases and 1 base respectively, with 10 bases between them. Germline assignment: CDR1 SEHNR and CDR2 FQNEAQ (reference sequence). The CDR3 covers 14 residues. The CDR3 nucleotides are TGTGCCAGCAGCTCAAGACAGCTCCAAGAGACCCAGTACTTC. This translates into CASSSRQLQETQYF. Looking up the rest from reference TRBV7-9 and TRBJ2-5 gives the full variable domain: DTGVSQNPRHKITKRGQNVTFRCDPISEHNRLYWYRQTLGQGPEFLTYFQNEAQLEKSRLLSDRFSAERPKGSFSTLEIQRTEQGDSAMYLCASSSRQLQETQYFGPGTRLLVL.

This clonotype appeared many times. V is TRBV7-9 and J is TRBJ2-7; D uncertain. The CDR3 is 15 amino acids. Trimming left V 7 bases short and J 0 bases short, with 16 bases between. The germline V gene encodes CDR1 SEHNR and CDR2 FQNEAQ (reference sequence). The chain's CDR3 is CASTPVITVSYEQYF. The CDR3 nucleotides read TGTGCCAGCACCCCCGTTATAACAGTCTCCTACGAGCAGTACTTC.

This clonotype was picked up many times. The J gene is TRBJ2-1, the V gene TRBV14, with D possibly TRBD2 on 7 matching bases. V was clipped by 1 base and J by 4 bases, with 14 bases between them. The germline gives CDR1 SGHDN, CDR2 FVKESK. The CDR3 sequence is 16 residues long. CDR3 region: CASSQVNGGLYNEQFF. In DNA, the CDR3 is TGTGCCAGCAGCCAAGTTAACGGGGGGCTTTACAATGAGCAGTTCTTC.

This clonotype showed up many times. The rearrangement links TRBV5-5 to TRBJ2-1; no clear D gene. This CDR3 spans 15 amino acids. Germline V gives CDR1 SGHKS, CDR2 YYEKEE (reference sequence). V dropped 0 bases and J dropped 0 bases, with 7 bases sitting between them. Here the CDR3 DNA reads TGTGCCAGCAGCTTGGTGACGGGCTCCTACAATGAGCAGTTCTTC. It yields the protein CASSLVTGSYNEQFF.